This record covers a single T cell receptor (beta chain). What it recognizes is unknown. This CDR3 spans 12 amino acids. After removal of 4 bases from V and 10 bases from J, the junction contained 6 bases not matched to a gene. Germline loops: CDR1 SGHDT, CDR2 YYEEEE. From the reads, TCRdb called clonotypes with MiXCR, one entry per CDR3 protein. The sample has 830,000 or so distinct CDR3 sequences, approximately 30% seen once; the top ten hold about an eighth. These data come from a study of T cell repertoires in cytomegalovirus infection. Study-level points and caveats: Dominant in the ex vivo response were TCR beta clonotypes restricted by HLA-C and specific for CMV.

The source was cultured CD8+ T cells from PBMCs, collected from culture after CMV antigen stimulation. The V call is TRBV5-6, the J call TRBJ2-3, with 7 bases matching TRBD2. This TCR came from a human donor in good health (CMV status not recorded). Some clones in this sample may be carry-over from other donors' samples. The CDR3 DNA follows: TGTGCCAGCAGCCCGGGAGGAGGGGCGCAGTATTTT. Protein product: CASSPGGGAQYF.